This TCR beta chain emerged from a study of blood T cell repertoires in COVID-19. Study-wide background: Acute-phase and convalescent COVID-19 samples originated in the United States, Italy and Spain. From T cells, B-cell-depleted T cells, or PBMCs came the material, which was cDNA or gDNA.

TCRdb's copy holds only in-frame clones and misses some; the assay was immunoSEQ multiplex PCR. The sample yields under 300,000 clones, approximately 90% seen once. Residents of 20 to 25 US areas, aged roughly 18 to 89 years, made up the participants. Participants reported their clinical history, and cohort assignment relied on those reports. The receptor was isolated from a woman aged 25 to 45 with acute COVID-19. Sequencing used PBMCs or T cells enriched from blood (not recorded which).

The CDR3 region has the DNA TGTGCCAGCAGCCTTGACTCAGGGACTGGGCGCTTAAACTATGGCTACACCTTC. It is translated as CASSLDSGTGRLNYGYTF. The chain links TRBV28 to TRBJ1-2, with a possible D match to TRBD1 (5 bases). V shed 6 bases and J shed 2 bases, with 25 bases lying between them. Germline assignment: CDR1 MDHEN and CDR2 SYDVKM. CDR3 length equals 18 residues.